What follows describes a single TCR beta chain. The clone's antigen remains unknown. As the CDR3 is not closed by the conserved phenylalanine or tryptophan, this likely results from a read error. It is unclear where the CDR3 begins or ends on the DNA, so no DNA is shown, and the CDR3 is as TCRdb lists it. Library construction relied on 5' RACE. A second PCR of roughly 6 to 11 cycles was run with a J-beta primer mix and a sample-barcoded 5' primer. A unique molecular identifier was introduced onto each TCR beta cDNA molecule by a template-switch 5' adaptor carrying 12 random nucleotides. Each sample yielded at least 2.5 million CDR3-containing paired-end reads. First-strand cDNA synthesis was performed from all RNA using the Mint cDNA synthesis kit, with priming by a TRBC-specific oligonucleotide. All cDNA was treated with uracil-DNA glycosylase and then went through a first 18-cycle PCR with the universal primers M1SS and BC2_uni_R. In the paper's pipeline: For normalization, 1 million high-quality reads were randomly selected from each sample, with every read carrying a distinct molecular identifier. Instead of being binned into consensus sequences, reads with shared molecular identifiers were discarded. MiTCR, set to a Q25 quality threshold and the strictest error-elimination algorithm, was used for CDR3 identification, clonotype clustering and error correction. A nonparametric unseen species model using Euler transformation provided a lower-bound estimate of total TCR beta diversity. Clones were called with MiXCR by TCRdb after fastp trimmed the public reads at Q25, and only in-frame beta chains were retained. All rows with the same CDR3 protein become a single entry with the most common DNA and genes. The V and J calls and clone size are TCRdb's, not the authors'. The table for this sample lists 1.8 million or so distinct CDR3 sequences; roughly two fifths of them were counted only once. 23% of the sample comes from the top ten.

Per the germline V gene, MDHEN is the CDR1 and SYDVKM is the CDR2. The CDR3 has 14 amino acids, counting both end residues. This entry belongs to a study of blood T cells in healthy people across ages (dated by TCRdb to between 2015 and 2016). With regard to the full study: In model experiments, template switching captured about one uniquely barcoded TCR beta cDNA molecule for every two T cells. The study measured age-related changes in TCR beta repertoire diversity using deep sequencing normalized with unique cDNA molecular identifiers. The study analyzed two additional independent replicas of 1 million unique cDNA reads from the same blood draw for two donors, one aged 18 to 29 and one aged 80 or older. The donors were split into four age groups: young (average 16 years), middle-aged (over 35), aged (over 55) and long-lived (approximately 80). To avoid experimental bias, donors of different ages were randomly spread across the sequencing lanes. Study-wide conclusions, independent of this receptor: Total diversity estimates from one million sequenced T cells were considered lower bounds and underestimates. Donor CMV infection status was unknown, potentially confounding age-related changes in expanded clonotypes. Compared with the aged group, the long-lived group had more naive CD4+ T cells, fewer expanded clones and increased TCR diversity, a pattern suggesting age selection. A strong correlation was found between observed TCR beta diversity and the percentage of naive T cells measured by flow cytometry. Conclusive comparison of naive and antigen-experienced compartments was prevented by the profiling of bulk unsorted PBMCs. Observed TCR beta diversity per million T cells fell roughly linearly with age, and a significant reduction was already apparent by age roughly 41.

Systemically healthy Caucasian individuals from Russia, 39 in total and aged about 6 to 100 years, were included as donors. Around 10 milliliters of peripheral blood were collected from each donor into EDTA-treated Vacutainer tubes. Ficoll-Paque density-gradient centrifugation was used to isolate PBMCs, with at least 6 million obtained per sample. Trizol reagent was used to extract total RNA from PBMCs, with at least 5.5 micrograms per sample. The percentages of naive CD45RAhigh/CD27high T cells were determined by flow cytometry on a PBMC aliquot from every donor. The sequencing input was blood. The chain couples TRBV28 to TRBJ2-7; whether TRBD2, the table's D call, matches the DNA was not checked. The receptor comes from a human donor in good health. The CDR3 region: CANRQPGLYYEQCL.